This paragraph reports one T cell receptor (beta chain). As yet, its antigen is unknown. Germline V gene sequence: CDR1 SNHLY, CDR2 FYNNEI. The CDR3 is made up of 15 amino acids. The V segment lost 10 bases and the J segment 5 bases; nucleotides outside the gene matches: 14. The sample belongs to a study of identical twins. Study results and limitations: Low generation probability was overrepresented in out-of-frame alpha sequences shared by twins. Invariant populations such as MAIT and iNKT cells could partly muddle zero-insertion analyses. Out-of-frame sharing of TCR alpha in monozygotic twins was underestimated by models.

TCRdb analysed the 5' RACE reads with MiXCR anew, one entry per CDR3 protein. The data show 200,000 to 250,000 distinct CDR3 sequences, with around 6.6% seen just once and more than 3% held by the top ten. These data also featured in a second study, about yellow fever vaccine responses in identical twins.

The TCR was taken from a woman younger than 30 in good health. The sample comprised memory (CD45RO+) T cells sorted from blood. The chain employs TRBV2 and TRBJ2-3; 8 nucleotides align to TRBD2. The CDR3 spells CATDLTSELVDTQYF. CDR3 in DNA: TGTGCCACAGATTTGACTAGCGAGTTGGTAGATACGCAGTATTTT.